One and the same sample provided the 8 T cell receptor beta chains below, sequenced in a study of blood T cell repertoires in COVID-19. Produced via immunoSEQ multiplex PCR; TCRdb's table is partial and in-frame only. This table holds fewer than 200,000 clones, roughly nine tenths found once. Sample: peripheral blood. Every receptor here comes from a man aged 65 to 85 with active or convalescent COVID-19.

V and J are TRBV2 and TRBJ2-2, with D possibly matching TRBD1 (5 bases). Germline V gene lookup returns CDR1 SNHLY and CDR2 FYNNEI. V lost 8 bases and J 0 bases, leaving 13 bases between the germline ends. CDR3 size: 15 residues. The CDR3 protein is CASGRRGANTGELFF. In DNA form, the CDR3 reads TGTGCCAGCGGTAGAAGGGGCGCGAACACCGGGGAGCTGTTTTTT.

This chain joins TRBV4-3 and TRBJ1-1; a possible D gene is TRBD1 (5 bases). V lost 1 base, J lost 7 bases, and 25 bases lay in between. The CDR3 contains 18 residues. The germline CDR1 and CDR2 sequences are LGHNA and YSLEER. The CDR3 DNA reads TGCGCCAGCAGCCAAGGAGGGACTTCCCAAACACTGGATATTGAAGCTTTCTTT. It is translated as CASSQGGTSQTLDIEAFF.

This rearrangement joins TRBV7-9 to TRBJ1-5, with a possible D match to TRBD1 (6 bases). This CDR3 has 15 residues. The ends were cut back, 5 bases at V and 1 base at J, with 12 bases in the middle. Germline V gives CDR1 SEHNR, CDR2 FQNEAQ (reference sequence). The CDR3 region is CASSPRGVSNQPQHF. The CDR3 bases are TGTGCCAGCAGCCCCAGGGGAGTCAGCAATCAGCCCCAGCATTTT.

V is TRBV28 and J is TRBJ2-3; TRBD1 matches at 7 bases. The CDR3 contains 15 residues. After removal of 3 bases from V and 2 bases from J, the junction contained 5 bases not matched to a gene. Germline values: CDR1 MDHEN, CDR2 SYDVKM. The chain's CDR3 is CASSFQGVPTDTQYF. CDR3 DNA: TGTGCCAGCAGTTTCCAGGGGGTCCCCACAGATACGCAGTATTTT.

The gene calls are TRBV28 and TRBJ1-1, with D possibly being TRBD1 (6 bases). The CDR3 covers 14 residues. Germline V gene lookup returns CDR1 MDHEN and CDR2 SYDVKM. Trimming pared 5 bases from V and 1 base from J, leaving 11 bases between. The CDR3 loop is CASSRQGTNTEAFF. In DNA form, the CDR3 reads TGTGCCAGCAGTCGGCAGGGGACGAACACTGAAGCTTTCTTT.

This clone came up a few times. The chain has TRBV12-3 or TRBV12-4 and TRBJ2-1, with 7 bases aligning to TRBD1. CDR3 size: 13 residues. Trimming at V came to 6 bases and at J to 8 bases, leaving 7 bases not matched to a gene. The CDR3 bases are TGTGCCAGCAGCCCGACAGGGCTTGATGAGCAGTTCTTC. Amino acids: CASSPTGLDEQFF.

The chain recombines TRBV7-2 with TRBJ2-7; D might be TRBD2 (5 bases). CDR3 size: 12 residues. The V end lost 5 bases, the J end lost 3 bases, and 8 bases lay between the germline ends. From germline, CDR1 is SGHTA and CDR2 FQGNSA. CDR3 nucleotides: TGTGCCAGCAGCCTGGGAGTCTACGAGCAGTACTTC. The encoded protein is CASSLGVYEQYF.

This clone was counted a single time. This chain connects TRBV6-2 or TRBV6-3 to TRBJ2-3; 9 nucleotides align to TRBD2. V lost 2 bases and J lost 2; bases outside the gene matches: 11. The CDR3 spans 18 residues. Germline loops: CDR1 MNHEY, CDR2 SVGEGT. For the CDR3, the DNA is TGTGCCAGCAGTTACAAAGGCAAGCTAGCGGGGACCACAGATACGCAGTATTTT. Translated: CASSYKGKLAGTTDTQYF.